This T cell receptor (beta chain) was captured by sequencing in a study of control samples from healthy donors and cancer patients. From germline, CDR1 is SEHNR and CDR2 FQNEAQ (reference sequence). Trimming pared 5 bases from V and 6 bases from J, leaving 17 bases between. This CDR3 comprises 14 residues. Clones were sequenced by immunoSEQ multiplex PCR, and TCRdb holds only the in-frame ones, with some missing. The sample's table shows fewer than 250,000 clones. This sequence joins TRBV7-9 and TRBJ2-7; tentative D call: TRBD1 (8 bases). The sample taken for sequencing was blood. The TCR was taken from a woman aged 30 to 39 in good health. This CDR3 reads CASSLQGGVGEQYF. In DNA, the CDR3 is TGTGCCAGCAGCCTACAGGGGGGGGTCGGCGAGCAGTACTTC.